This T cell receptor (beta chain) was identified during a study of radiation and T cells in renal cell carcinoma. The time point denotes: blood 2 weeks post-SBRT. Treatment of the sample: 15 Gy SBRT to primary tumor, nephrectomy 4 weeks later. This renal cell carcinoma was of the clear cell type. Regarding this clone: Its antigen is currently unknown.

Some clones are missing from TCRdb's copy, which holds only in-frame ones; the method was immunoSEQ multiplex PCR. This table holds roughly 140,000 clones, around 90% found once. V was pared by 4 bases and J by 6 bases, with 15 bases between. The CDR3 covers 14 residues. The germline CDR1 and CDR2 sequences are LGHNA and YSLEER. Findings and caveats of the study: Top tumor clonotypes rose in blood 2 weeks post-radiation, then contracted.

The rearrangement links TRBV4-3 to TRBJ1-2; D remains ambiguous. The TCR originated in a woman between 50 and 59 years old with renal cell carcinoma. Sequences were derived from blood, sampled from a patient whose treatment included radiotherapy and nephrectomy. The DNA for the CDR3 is TGCGCCAGCAGCCCGCAACCCGTGGCAGATGGCTACACCTTC. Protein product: CASSPQPVADGYTF.